Sequencing of this TCR beta chain was carried out in a study of Tregs in tolerant kidney transplant recipients. The V segment lost 3 bases and the J segment 2 bases; nucleotides outside the gene matches: 2. Germline CDR1 SNHLY, CDR2 FYNNEI. CDR3 length: 15 amino acids. Some clones are missing from TCRdb's copy, which holds only in-frame ones; the method was immunoSEQ multiplex PCR. The profile shows about 100,000 clones, 85% to 90% of them singletons. The clonotype originates from a human donor who received a combined kidney and bone marrow transplant. The chain carries TRBV2 and TRBJ2-1; 9 bases fit TRBD2. The sample consisted of CD4+ T cells from blood, taken before the transplant. CDR3 region: CASSDRLAAYNEQFF. CDR3 in DNA: TGTGCCAGCAGTGACAGACTAGCGGCCTACAATGAGCAGTTCTTC.